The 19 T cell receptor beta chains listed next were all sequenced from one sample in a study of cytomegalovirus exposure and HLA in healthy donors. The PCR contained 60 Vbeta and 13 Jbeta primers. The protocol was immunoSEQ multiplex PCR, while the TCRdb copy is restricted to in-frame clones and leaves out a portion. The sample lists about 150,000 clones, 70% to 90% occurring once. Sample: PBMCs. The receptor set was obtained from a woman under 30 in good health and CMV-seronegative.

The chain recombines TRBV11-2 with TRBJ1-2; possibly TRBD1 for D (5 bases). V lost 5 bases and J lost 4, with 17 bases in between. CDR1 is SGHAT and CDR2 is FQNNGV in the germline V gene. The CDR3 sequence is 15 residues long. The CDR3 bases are TGTGCCAGCAGCCCAGCCGGCCCAGGGATCTATGGCTACACCTTC. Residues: CASSPAGPGIYGYTF.

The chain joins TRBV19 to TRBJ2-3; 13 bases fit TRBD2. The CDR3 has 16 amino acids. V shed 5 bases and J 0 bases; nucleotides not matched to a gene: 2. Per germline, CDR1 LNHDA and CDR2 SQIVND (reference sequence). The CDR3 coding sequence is TGTGCCAGTAGTTGGACTAGCGGGGGTAGCACAGATACGCAGTATTTT. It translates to CASSWTSGGSTDTQYF. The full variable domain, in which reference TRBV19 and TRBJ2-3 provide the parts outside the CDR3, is DGGITQSPKYLFRKEGQNVTLSCEQNLNHDAMYWYRQDPGQGLRLIYYSQIVNDFQKGDIAEGYSVSREKKESFPLTVTSAQKNPTAFYLCASSWTSGGSTDTQYFGPGTRLTVL.

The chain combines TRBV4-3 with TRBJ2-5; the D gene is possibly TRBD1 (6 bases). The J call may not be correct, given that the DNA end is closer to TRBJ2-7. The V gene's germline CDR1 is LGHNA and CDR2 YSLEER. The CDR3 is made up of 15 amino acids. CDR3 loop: CASSQDGRGSYEQYF. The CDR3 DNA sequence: TGCGCCAGCAGCCAAGACGGCAGGGGCAGCTACGAGCAGTACTTC.

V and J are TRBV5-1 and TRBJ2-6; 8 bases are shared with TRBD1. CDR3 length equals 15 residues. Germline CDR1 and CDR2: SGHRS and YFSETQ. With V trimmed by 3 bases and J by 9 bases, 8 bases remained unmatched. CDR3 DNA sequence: TGCGCCAGCAGCTCGGAGAGGACAGGGCGCAACGTCCTGACTTTC. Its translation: CASSSERTGRNVLTF.

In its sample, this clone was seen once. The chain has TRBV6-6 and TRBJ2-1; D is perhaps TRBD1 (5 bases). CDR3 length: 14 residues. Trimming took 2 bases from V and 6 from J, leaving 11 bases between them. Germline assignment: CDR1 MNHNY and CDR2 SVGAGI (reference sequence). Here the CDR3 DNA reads TGTGCCAGCAGTTACATAAGGGGCCTCAATGAGCAGTTCTTC. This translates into CASSYIRGLNEQFF.

The CDR3 nucleotides are TGTGCCAGCGGCCCTCCGTACGAGCAGTACTTC. Translating it yields CASGPPYEQYF. The rearrangement uses TRBV2 and TRBJ2-7, with no clear D. CDR1 SNHLY and CDR2 FYNNEI come from the germline V gene. Trimming took off 8 bases at V and 4 bases at J, with 9 bases between the two ends. This CDR3 is built from 11 residues.

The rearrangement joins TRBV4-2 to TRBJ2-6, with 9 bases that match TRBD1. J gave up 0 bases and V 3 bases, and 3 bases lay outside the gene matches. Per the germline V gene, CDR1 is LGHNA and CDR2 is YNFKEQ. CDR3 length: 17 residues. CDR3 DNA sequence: TGTGCCAGCAGCCACGCGGACAGGGGCTCTGGGGCCAACGTCCTGACTTTC. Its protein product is CASSHADRGSGANVLTF.

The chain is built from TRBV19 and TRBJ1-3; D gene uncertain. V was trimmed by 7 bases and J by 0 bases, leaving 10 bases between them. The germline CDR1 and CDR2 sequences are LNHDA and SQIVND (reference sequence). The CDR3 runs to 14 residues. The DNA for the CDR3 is TGTGCCAGTATGGGCCGGTACTCTGGAAACACCATATATTTT. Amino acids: CASMGRYSGNTIYF.

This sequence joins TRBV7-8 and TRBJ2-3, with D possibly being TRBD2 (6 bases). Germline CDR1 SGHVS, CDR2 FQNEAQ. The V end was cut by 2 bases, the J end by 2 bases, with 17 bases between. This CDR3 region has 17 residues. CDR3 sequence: CASSLRVVAGSTDTQYF. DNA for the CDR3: TGTGCCAGCAGCTTAAGAGTAGTCGCGGGGTCCACAGATACGCAGTATTTT.

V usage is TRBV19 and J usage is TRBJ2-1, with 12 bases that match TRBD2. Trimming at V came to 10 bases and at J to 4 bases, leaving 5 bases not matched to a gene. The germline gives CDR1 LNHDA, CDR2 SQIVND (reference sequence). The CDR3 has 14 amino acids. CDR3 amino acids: CATGLAGSYNEQFF. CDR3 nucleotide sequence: TGTGCCACCGGACTAGCGGGGTCATACAATGAGCAGTTCTTC.

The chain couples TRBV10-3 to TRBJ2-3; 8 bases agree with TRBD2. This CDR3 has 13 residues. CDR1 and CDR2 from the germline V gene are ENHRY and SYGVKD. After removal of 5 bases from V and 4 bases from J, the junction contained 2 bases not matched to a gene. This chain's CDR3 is CAISREGPDTQYF. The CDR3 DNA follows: TGTGCCATCAGTCGGGAGGGCCCAGATACGCAGTATTTT.

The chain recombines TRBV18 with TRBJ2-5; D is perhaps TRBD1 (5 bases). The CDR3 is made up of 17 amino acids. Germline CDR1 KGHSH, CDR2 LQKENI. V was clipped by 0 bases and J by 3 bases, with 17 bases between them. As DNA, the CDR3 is TGTGCCAGCTCACCACCGGGGCAGGCCTGGTTGGAAGAGACCCAGTACTTC. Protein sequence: CASSPPGQAWLEETQYF.

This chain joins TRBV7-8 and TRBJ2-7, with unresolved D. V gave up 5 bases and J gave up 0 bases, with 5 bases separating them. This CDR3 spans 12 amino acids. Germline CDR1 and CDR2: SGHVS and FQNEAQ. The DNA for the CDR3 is TGTGCCAGCAGCCTGCGCTCCTACGAGCAGTACTTC. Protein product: CASSLRSYEQYF.

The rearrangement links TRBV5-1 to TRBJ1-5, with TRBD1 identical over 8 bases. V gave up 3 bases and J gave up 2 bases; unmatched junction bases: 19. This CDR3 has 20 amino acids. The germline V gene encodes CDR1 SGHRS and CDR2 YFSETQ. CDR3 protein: CASSSLHPSGGGGGNQPQHF. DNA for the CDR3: TGCGCCAGCAGCTCCCTCCACCCCTCAGGGGGCGGCGGAGGCAATCAGCCCCAGCATTTT.

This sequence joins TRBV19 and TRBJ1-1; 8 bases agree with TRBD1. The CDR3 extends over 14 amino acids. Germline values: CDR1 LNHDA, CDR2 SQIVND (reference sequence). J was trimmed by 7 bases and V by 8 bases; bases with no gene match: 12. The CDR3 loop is CASQPGQGGFEAFF. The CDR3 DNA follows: TGTGCCAGTCAACCCGGACAGGGAGGGTTTGAAGCTTTCTTT.

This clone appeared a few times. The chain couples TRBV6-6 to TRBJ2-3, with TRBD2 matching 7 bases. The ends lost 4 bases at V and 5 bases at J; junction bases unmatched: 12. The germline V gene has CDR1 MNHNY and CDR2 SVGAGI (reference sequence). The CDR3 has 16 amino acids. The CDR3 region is CASSWGGGVGGDTQYF. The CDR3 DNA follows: TGTGCCAGCAGTTGGGGGGGAGGGGTCGGTGGAGATACGCAGTATTTT.

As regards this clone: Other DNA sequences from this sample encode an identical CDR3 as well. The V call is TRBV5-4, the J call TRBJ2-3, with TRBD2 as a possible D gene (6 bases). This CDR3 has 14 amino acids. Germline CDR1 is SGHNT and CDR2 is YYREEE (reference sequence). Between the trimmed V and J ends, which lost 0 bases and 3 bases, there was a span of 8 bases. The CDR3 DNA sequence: TGTGCCAGCAGCTTGGCTGGAGGGACAGATACGCAGTATTTT. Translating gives CASSLAGGTDTQYF.

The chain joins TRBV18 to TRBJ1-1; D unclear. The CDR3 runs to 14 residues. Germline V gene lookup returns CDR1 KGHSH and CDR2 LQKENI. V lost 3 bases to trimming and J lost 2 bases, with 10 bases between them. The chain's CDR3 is CASSPQSTNTEAFF. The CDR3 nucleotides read TGTGCCAGCTCACCTCAGTCCACCAACACTGAAGCTTTCTTT.

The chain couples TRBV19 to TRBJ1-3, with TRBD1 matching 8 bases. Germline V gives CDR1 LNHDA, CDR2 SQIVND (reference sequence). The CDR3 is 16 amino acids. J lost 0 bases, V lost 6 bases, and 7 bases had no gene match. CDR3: CASSPWTGNSGNTIYF. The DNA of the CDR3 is TGTGCCAGTAGCCCCTGGACAGGGAACTCTGGAAACACCATATATTTT.